Below, one TCR beta chain is given with its context. Germline-derived CDR1 and CDR2 are SGHAT and FQNNGV. The CDR3 totals 17 residues. V shed 2 bases, J shed 5 bases, and the junction held 8 bases outside the gene matches. The data belong to a study of cytomegalovirus exposure and HLA in healthy donors. The primer mix had 60 Vbeta and 13 Jbeta primers. Clones were sequenced by immunoSEQ multiplex PCR, and TCRdb holds only the in-frame ones, with some missing. Of some 86,000 clones in the sample, 75% to 85% are singletons; the top ten hold under 15%. This clonotype was sampled from a woman aged 40 to 50 in good health and CMV-seropositive. Material: PBMCs. The chain links TRBV11-2 to TRBJ2-3; 12 bases are shared with TRBD2. The CDR3 region has the DNA TGTGCCAGCAGCTTACCCCGACTAGCGGGAGAGATAGATACGCAGTATTTT. Its translation is CASSLPRLAGEIDTQYF.